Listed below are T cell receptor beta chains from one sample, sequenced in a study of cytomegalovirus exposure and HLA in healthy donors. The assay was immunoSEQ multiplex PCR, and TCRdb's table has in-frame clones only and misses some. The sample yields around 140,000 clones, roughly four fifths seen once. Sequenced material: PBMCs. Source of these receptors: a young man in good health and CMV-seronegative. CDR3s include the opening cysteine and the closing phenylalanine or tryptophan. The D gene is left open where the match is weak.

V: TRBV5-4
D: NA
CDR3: CASSLAALASEEQFF

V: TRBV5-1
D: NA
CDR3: CASSLGGRDGQPQHF

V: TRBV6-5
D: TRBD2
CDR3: CVSSYSQGLATNEQFF

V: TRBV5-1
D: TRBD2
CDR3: CASSWGLAGETDTQYF

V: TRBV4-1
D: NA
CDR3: CASSRRLGNTGELFF

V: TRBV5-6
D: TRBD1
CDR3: CASSRRRGQGRYEQYF

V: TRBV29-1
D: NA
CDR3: CSVVWAGNIQYF

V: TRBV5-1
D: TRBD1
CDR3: CASCDRGTLGEKLFF

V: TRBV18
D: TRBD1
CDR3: CASSLGTGGGYGHTF

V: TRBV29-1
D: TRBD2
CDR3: CSVGWGGETQYF

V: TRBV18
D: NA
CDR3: CASSPQEGLPPQHF

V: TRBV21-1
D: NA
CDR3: CASSKPSGRDTQYF

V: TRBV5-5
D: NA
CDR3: CASSSIGVGGGYTF